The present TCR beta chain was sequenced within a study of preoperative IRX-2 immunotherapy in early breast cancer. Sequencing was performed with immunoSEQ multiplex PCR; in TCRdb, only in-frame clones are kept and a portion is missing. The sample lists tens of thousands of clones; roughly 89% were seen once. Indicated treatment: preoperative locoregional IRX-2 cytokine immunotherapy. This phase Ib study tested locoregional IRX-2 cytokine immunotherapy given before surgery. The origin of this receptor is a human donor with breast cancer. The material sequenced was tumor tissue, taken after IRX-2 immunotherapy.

The CDR3 DNA reads TGTGCCACTACGGCCAGTTATCAAGCCGGGGAGCTGTTTTTT. The encoded protein is CATTASYQAGELFF. The chain couples TRBV19 to TRBJ2-2, with D uncertain. This CDR3 spans 14 amino acids. The V gene's germline CDR1 is LNHDA and CDR2 SQIVND (reference sequence). Trimming pared 10 bases from V and 6 bases from J, leaving 18 bases between.